The sequence of this T cell receptor beta chain was determined in a study of cytomegalovirus exposure and HLA in healthy donors. Germline V CDR1 and CDR2: SGHRS, YFSETQ. Trimming left V 1 base short and J 1 base short, with 12 bases between. This CDR3 spans 15 amino acids. This clone has just a few counts. Primers: 60 Vbeta forward and 13 Jbeta reverse. Generated by immunoSEQ multiplex PCR, the TCRdb table keeps only in-frame clones and is missing some. The sample has under 90,000 clones; just over 75% are singletons. This clonotype originated in a man aged 50 to 60 in good health and CMV-seropositive. Sequenced sample: PBMCs. This sequence joins TRBV5-1 and TRBJ2-7; a weak D match, TRBD2 (6 bases). The CDR3 DNA reads TGCGCCAGCAGCTTGAATGGAGGGGCATCCTACGAGCAGTACTTC. Its protein is CASSLNGGASYEQYF.